One sample yielded the 4 T cell receptor beta chains listed below, sequenced in a study of T cells in Graves' hyperthyroidism and ophthalmopathy. Amplification of TCR beta CDR3 regions used RNA as the template. When the TCR CDR3 underwent first-round RT-PCR, the HTBI primer set was used. TCRdb ran MiXCR on the multiplex PCR reads and lists one entry per CDR3 protein. This table holds 350,000 or so distinct CDR3 sequences, around 20% found once. The sequenced material came from blood. The source of these receptors is a woman aged 50 to 60 with Graves' hyperthyroidism.

V and J are TRBV7-2 and TRBJ2-7, with D maybe TRBD2 (7 bases). Germline assignment: CDR1 SGHTA and CDR2 FQGNSA. The CDR3 length is 14 residues. The V end lost 3 bases, the J end lost 7 bases, and 16 bases lay between the germline ends. CDR3 region: CASSFGGPRGEQYF. The DNA for the CDR3 is TGTGCCAGCAGCTTCGGGGGGCCACGGGGGGAGCAGTACTTC.

This clonotype was observed many times. A read error may account for a junction end that differs from germline. J is TRBJ1-2 and V is TRBV6-1; D is uncertain. The CDR3 sequence is 11 residues long. Looked up from germline, CDR1 is MNHNS and CDR2 is SASEGT. In DNA, the CDR3 is TGTGCCAGCAGCGAAGGCTATGGCTACACCTTC. It specifies CASSEGYGYTF.

The chain employs TRBV15 and TRBJ2-4, with 7 bases that match TRBD2. V lost 6 bases, J lost 0 bases, and 8 bases stayed unmatched. CDR1 and CDR2 from the germline V gene are LNHNV and YYDKDF (reference sequence). This CDR3 comprises 16 residues. As DNA, the CDR3 is TGTGCCACCAGGATGGAGGCGGGAGTAGCCAAAAACATTCAGTACTTC. Translating it yields CATRMEAGVAKNIQYF.

This clonotype was detected ten times or more. The chain couples TRBV28 to TRBJ2-1; D not certain. From germline, CDR1 is MDHEN and CDR2 SYDVKM. Trimming left V 2 bases short and J 4 bases short, with 9 bases between. This CDR3 contains 14 residues. The CDR3 reads CASSLPRPYNEQFF. The CDR3 bases are TGTGCCAGCAGTTTACCGCGGCCGTACAATGAGCAGTTCTTC.